This TCR beta chain was identified in a study of T cells in localized non-small cell lung cancer. Overall study findings and caveats: Patients showing higher blood T cell density tended to see longer overall survival. Multi-region tumor sequencing was not done, so intratumor heterogeneity could not be excluded. Tumor showed lower T cell clonality than uninvolved adjacent lung, where it was highest. There were a median around 57 of the top 100 tumor clones appearing in adjacent lung.

Libraries were prepared by immunoSEQ multiplex PCR; TCRdb keeps only in-frame clonotypes and omits some of them. The table includes some 140,000 clones, 70% to 90% detected once. This clone was seen once. Its target is unknown. Per the germline V gene, CDR1 is MDHEN and CDR2 is SYDVKM. Between the trimmed V and J ends, which lost 6 bases and 7 bases, there was a span of 4 bases. The CDR3 runs 10 residues. The V gene is TRBV28, the J gene TRBJ1-3; D uncertain. The receptor comes from a female donor over 55 with stage I lung adenocarcinoma. Source: peripheral blood, taken before any cancer treatment. This chain's CDR3 is CASRHNTIYF. The CDR3 bases are TGTGCCAGCAGACATAACACCATATATTTT.